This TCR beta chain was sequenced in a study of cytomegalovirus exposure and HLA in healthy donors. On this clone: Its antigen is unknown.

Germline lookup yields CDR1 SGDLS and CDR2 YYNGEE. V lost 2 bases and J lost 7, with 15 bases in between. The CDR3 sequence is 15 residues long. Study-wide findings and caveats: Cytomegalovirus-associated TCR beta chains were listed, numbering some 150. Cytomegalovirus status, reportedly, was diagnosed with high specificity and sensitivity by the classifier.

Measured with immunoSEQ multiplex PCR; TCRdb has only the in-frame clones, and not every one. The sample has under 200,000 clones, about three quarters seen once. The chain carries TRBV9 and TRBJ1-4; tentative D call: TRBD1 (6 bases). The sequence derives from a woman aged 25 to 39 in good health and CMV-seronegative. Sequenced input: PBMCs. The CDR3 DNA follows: TGTGCCAGCAGCGTCGGACAGCCCCAAAGTGAAAAACTGTTTTTT. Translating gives CASSVGQPQSEKLFF.